A selection of T cell receptor beta chains follows, all from one sample in a study of siplizumab effects on memory and regulatory T cells. Clones were sequenced by immunoSEQ multiplex PCR, and TCRdb holds only the in-frame ones, with some missing. The repertoire includes tens of thousands of clones, 85% to 95% of them detected once, and about a sixth sits in the top ten. Sequenced input: CD8+ T cells sorted from blood. Source of these receptors: a human donor in good health. Each CDR3 is given with its conserved first and last residue. A D gene is named only where the DNA matches it firmly. Not all rows give a size; the values are once, few, many and, for expanded clones, a class.

V	J	length	D	size	CDR3	DNA
TRBV10-1	TRBJ2-3	15	-	-	CASRGTGRIIDTQYF	TGCGCCAGCAGGGGCACAGGGAGGATTATCGATACGCAGTATTTT
TRBV6-5	TRBJ1-1	13	-	-	CASSYRRDTEAFF	TGTGCCAGCAGTTACCGGCGGGACACTGAAGCTTTCTTT
TRBV27	TRBJ1-5	13	-	-	CATGRYSNQPQHF	TGTGCCACGGGACGGTATAGCAATCAGCCCCAGCATTTT
TRBV27	TRBJ2-4	15	-	-	CASSQPAESLNIQYF	TGTGCCAGCAGTCAGCCAGCGGAAAGTTTGAACATTCAGTACTTC
TRBV25-1	TRBJ2-1	18	TRBD2	-	CASSEPRLAGGPYNEQFF	TGTGCCAGCAGTGAACCGCGACTAGCGGGAGGACCCTACAATGAGCAGTTCTTC
TRBV19	TRBJ1-3	13	-	-	CASPTRSGNTIYF	TGTGCCAGTCCTACTCGCTCTGGAAACACCATATATTTT
TRBV7-8	TRBJ2-3	16	TRBD2	-	CASSPPSAGRADTQYF	TGTGCCAGCAGCCCCCCGTCCGCCGGGAGGGCAGATACGCAGTATTTT
TRBV27	TRBJ2-7	14	TRBD2	-	CASSLTAGGYEQYF	TGTGCCAGCAGTTTGACAGCGGGGGGCTACGAGCAGTACTTC
TRBV9	TRBJ1-5	13	-	once	CASSVDSYQPQHF	TGTGCCAGCAGCGTAGACTCCTATCAGCCCCAGCATTTT
TRBV4-1	TRBJ2-7	16	-	-	CASSQGSVRVADEQYF	TGCGCCAGCAGCCAAGGGTCCGTGCGTGTTGCGGACGAGCAGTACTTC
TRBV27	TRBJ2-1	14	-	few	CASSKGGPYNEQFF	TGTGCCAGCAGTAAAGGGGGACCTTACAATGAGCAGTTCTTC
TRBV7-3	TRBJ1-1	12	TRBD1	-	CASSSDRARAFF	TGTGCCAGCAGCTCCGACAGGGCGAGGGCTTTCTTT
TRBV7-8	TRBJ2-7	19	-	-	CASSFVPVGPKSSTYEQYF	TGTGCCAGCAGCTTCGTTCCCGTAGGTCCGAAGTCCAGTACCTACGAGCAGTACTTC
TRBV12-5	TRBJ1-1	12	-	-	CASARQWTEAFF	TGTGCTAGTGCCCGGCAATGGACTGAAGCTTTCTTT
TRBV7-2	TRBJ2-4	19	-	-	CASSLARTSTYLAKNIQYF	TGTGCCAGCAGCTTAGCGCGAACTAGCACTTATCTAGCCAAAAACATTCAGTACTTC
TRBV6-5	TRBJ2-5	14	TRBD2	once	CASRSRGGLETQYF	TGTGCCAGCAGATCGCGGGGGGGGCTGGAGACCCAGTACTTC
TRBV19	TRBJ2-1	16	TRBD1	once	CASSAGTGSPYNEQFF	TGTGCCAGTAGTGCCGGGACAGGGAGTCCCTACAATGAGCAGTTCTTC
TRBV9	TRBJ1-1	17	-	-	CASSSRPLGRDYTEAFF	TGTGCCAGCAGCAGTAGACCCCTCGGAAGGGACTACACTGAAGCTTTCTTT
TRBV30	TRBJ2-7	12	-	-	CAWTDPPYEQYF	TGTGCCTGGACGGACCCCCCCTACGAGCAGTACTTC
TRBV4-1	TRBJ1-4	12	-	-	CASSPDNEKLFF	TGCGCCAGCAGCCCCGATAATGAAAAACTGTTTTTT
TRBV20-1	TRBJ2-7	11	-	-	CSAPVGYEQYF	TGCAGTGCACCCGTAGGATACGAGCAGTACTTC
TRBV2	TRBJ1-6	14	-	-	CASSEYGVNSPLHF	TGTGCCAGCAGTGAATACGGGGTAAATTCACCCCTCCACTTT
TRBV5-4	TRBJ2-3	13	-	-	CASSFKEGDTQYF	TGTGCCAGCAGCTTTAAGGAGGGAGATACGCAGTATTTT
TRBV19	TRBJ2-1	15	TRBD2	-	CASSTSGSIYNEQFF	TGTGCCAGTAGCACTAGCGGGAGCATATACAATGAGCAGTTCTTC
TRBV29-1	TRBJ2-1	17	-	-	CSVLKYTSPDLIREQFF	TGCAGCGTATTAAAATACACTAGCCCAGACTTAATACGAGAGCAGTTCTTC
TRBV2	TRBJ2-7	12	-	-	CASSATELEQYF	TGTGCCAGCAGCGCGACAGAGCTCGAGCAGTACTTC
TRBV4-1	TRBJ2-7	13	-	-	CASSQFSESEQYF	TGCGCCAGCAGCCAATTCTCAGAGTCCGAGCAGTACTTC
TRBV28	TRBJ1-2	14	-	-	CASTREWGGNGYTF	TGTGCCAGCACTCGCGAATGGGGGGGCAATGGCTACACCTTC
TRBV19	TRBJ1-5	16	-	-	CASSTDFPTGLEPQHF	TGTGCCAGTAGCACGGACTTTCCCACAGGCCTCGAGCCCCAGCATTTT